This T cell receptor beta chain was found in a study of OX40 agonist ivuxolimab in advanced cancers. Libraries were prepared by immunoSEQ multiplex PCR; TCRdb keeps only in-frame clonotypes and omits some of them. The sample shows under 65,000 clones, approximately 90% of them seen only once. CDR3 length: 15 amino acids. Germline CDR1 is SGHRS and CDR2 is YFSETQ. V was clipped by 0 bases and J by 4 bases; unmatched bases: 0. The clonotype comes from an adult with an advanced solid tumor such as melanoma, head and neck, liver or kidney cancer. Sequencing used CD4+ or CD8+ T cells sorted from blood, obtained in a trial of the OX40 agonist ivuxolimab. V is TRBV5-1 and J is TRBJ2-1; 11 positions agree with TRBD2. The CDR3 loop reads CASSLGLAGYNEQFF. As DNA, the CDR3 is TGCGCCAGCAGCTTGGGACTAGCGGGGTACAATGAGCAGTTCTTC.